The sequence of this TCR beta chain was determined in a study of T cell responses to AZD1222 COVID-19 vaccine. Study-level findings and limits: The study reported that nearly half of spike-specific TCRs target unmutated variant regions. Compared with day 0, the breadth and depth of the Spike-specific TCR repertoire rose significantly after two doses of AZD1222.

Comment on this clone: The antigen is not known.

This CDR3 is 15 amino acids long. The germline V gene encodes CDR1 SNHLY and CDR2 FYNNEI. V was pared by 6 bases and J by 5 bases, with 9 bases of the junction left unmatched. Assay used: immunoSEQ multiplex PCR; TCRdb lists only in-frame clones, some missing. This sample yields about 50,000 clones, of which approximately 89% are seen a single time; roughly 15% belongs to the top ten. This receptor was identified in an adult in good health. V gene TRBV2 combines with J gene TRBJ1-4; TRBD1 aligns across 7 bases. The sample in question was peripheral blood, obtained on day 0 of AZD1222 vaccination. The CDR3 DNA follows: TGTGCCAGCAGCCTCCCTGGGACAGCGAATGAAAAACTGTTTTTT. It encodes CASSLPGTANEKLFF.